The 9 T cell receptor beta chains below come from one sample, sequenced in a study of blood T cell repertoires in COVID-19 (dated by TCRdb to the early 2020s). The method was the immunoSEQ multiplex PCR assay. The clones in this table, taken by TCRdb from immuneACCESS, are in-frame only. Not every clone is retained; where verified, under half of the shortfall comes from an unresolved V gene, and the cause of the rest is unknown. This sample gives fewer than 120,000 clones in total; approximately 80% of them show up just once. The top ten hold 16% of the sample. Sequenced input: peripheral blood. These receptor sequences come from a woman between 55 and 75 years old with acute or convalescent COVID-19.

This rearrangement joins TRBV7-3 to TRBJ1-1; 8 nucleotides align to TRBD1. This CDR3 spans 16 amino acids. Germline values: CDR1 SGHTA, CDR2 FQGTGA. With 1 base clipped from V and 4 bases from J, the junction kept 8 bases outside the gene matches. The CDR3 DNA follows: TGTGCCAGCAGCTTAAAGCGGCAGGGGGCCGGCACTGAAGCTTTCTTT. Protein product: CASSLKRQGAGTEAFF.

Here the CDR3 reads CASSFGQGALGYTF. CDR3 in DNA: TGTGCCAGCAGTTTCGGACAGGGGGCGCTTGGCTACACCTTC. V usage is TRBV28 and J usage is TRBJ1-2; 11 positions agree with TRBD1. V was pared by 3 bases and J by 7 bases, with 4 bases of the junction left unmatched. Germline V lookup: CDR1 MDHEN, CDR2 SYDVKM. This CDR3 has 14 amino acids.

This chain's CDR3 is CASSLGQNQPQHF. The CDR3 DNA reads as TGTGCCAGCAGCCTCGGACAGAATCAGCCCCAGCATTTT. The chain combines TRBV13 with TRBJ1-5; perhaps TRBD1 as D (6 bases). CDR1 and CDR2 from the germline V gene are PRHDT and FYEKMQ (reference sequence). The CDR3 covers 13 residues. Trimming shortened V by 5 bases and J by 4 bases, and 9 bases separated the two germline ends.

The V gene is TRBV7-8, the J gene TRBJ1-4; D is perhaps TRBD1 (5 bases). Germline CDR1 reads SGHVS; CDR2 reads FQNEAQ. Trimming took off 4 bases at V and 8 bases at J, with 17 bases between the two ends. This CDR3 has 15 amino acids. CDR3 in amino acids: CASSSYWGPGEKLFF. CDR3 nucleotide sequence: TGTGCCAGCAGCTCGTATTGGGGCCCAGGCGAAAAACTGTTTTTT.

This chain joins TRBV2 and TRBJ2-2; the match to TRBD1 covers 8 bases. CDR1 SNHLY and CDR2 FYNNEI come from the germline V gene. The CDR3 totals 14 residues. V lost 6 bases, J lost 6 bases, and 6 bases stayed unmatched. CDR3 sequence (DNA): TGTGCCAGCAGAGGGACAGGCGGCGCCGGGGAGCTGTTTTTT. It codes for CASRGTGGAGELFF.

The sample holds a few counts of this clone. The chain has TRBV21-1 and TRBJ2-1; no check of the table's D call, TRBD1, against the DNA was made. TRBV21-1 is reported as a pseudogene. The CDR3 spans 13 residues. CDR3 nucleotides: TGTGCCAGCGGGAATCTCAGGGTGAATGAGCAGTTCTTC. This codes for CASGNLRVNEQFF.

The chain carries TRBV6-6 and TRBJ2-7, with 11 bases that match TRBD1. Germline-derived CDR1 and CDR2 are MNHNY and SVGAGI (reference sequence). This CDR3 is 15 amino acids long. Germline trimming cut 6 bases from V and 6 bases from J; bases unmatched to any gene: 10. The CDR3 sequence is CASRDPGQGVTEQYF. Here the CDR3 DNA reads TGTGCCAGCAGGGATCCGGGACAGGGGGTTACCGAGCAGTACTTC.

This clone occurred once. The gene calls are TRBV3-1 (or the pseudogene TRBV3-2) and TRBJ1-1; a possible D gene is TRBD1 (6 bases). Germline V CDR1 and CDR2: LGHDT, YNNKEL (reference sequence). The CDR3 is 15 amino acids. V was clipped by 5 bases and J by 0 bases, with 13 bases between them. Written as DNA, the CDR3 is TGTGCCAGCAGCACGACACAGGGACTGAACACTGAAGCTTTCTTT. Translation gives CASSTTQGLNTEAFF.

The CDR3 here is CASSSYRGNSPLHF. For the CDR3, the DNA is TGTGCCAGCAGCTCGTACAGGGGAAACTCACCCCTCCACTTT. V and J are TRBV7-2 and TRBJ1-6; 7 bases are shared with TRBD1. This CDR3 has 14 residues. Per germline, CDR1 SGHTA and CDR2 FQGNSA. With V trimmed by 4 bases and J by 10 bases, 7 bases remained unmatched. Looking up the rest from reference TRBV7-2 and TRBJ1-6 gives the full variable domain: GAGVSQSPSNKVTEKGKDVELRCDPISGHTALYWYRQSLGQGLEFLIYFQGNSAPDKSGLPSDRFSAERTGGSVSTLTIQRTQQEDSAVYLCASSSYRGNSPLHFGNGTRLTVT.